This TCR beta chain is from a study of T cells in Graves' hyperthyroidism and ophthalmopathy. Study-level findings and limits: Most clonotypes expanded in the thyroid (above 0.001) were also present in blood. A model built on 13 V-J features separated ophthalmopathy from stable hyperthyroidism.

CDR1 is LGHDT, CDR2 YNNKEL, per germline (reference sequence). The V gene end was trimmed by 4 bases and the J gene end by 1 base; junction bases not matched to a gene: 8. This CDR3 has 16 amino acids. This clonotype has a handful of counts. The antigen is undetermined. Amplification targeted TCR beta CDR3 regions from RNA transcripts. First-round RT-PCR targeting the TCR CDR3 was performed with the HTBI primer set. Via MiXCR, TCRdb re-called the multiplex PCR reads, giving one row per CDR3 protein. The sample has roughly 250,000 distinct CDR3 sequences, about 20% seen once. Each diagnosis was grounded in clinical symptoms, serum thyroxine and TRAb, thyroid ultrasound, and orbital computed tomography.

This TCR came from a man in his thirties or forties with Graves' ophthalmopathy. The sample taken for sequencing was blood. The rearrangement joins TRBV3-1 to TRBJ2-3, with 7 bases identical to TRBD1. This CDR3 is CASSRGGSLGTDTQYF. DNA of the CDR3: TGTGCCAGCAGCCGAGGGGGCAGCTTGGGCACAGATACGCAGTATTTT.